This T cell receptor (beta chain) was documented in a study of T cell repertoires in cytomegalovirus infection. On the study more broadly: Carrying CMV and the relevant HLA type showed in public TCR beta signatures. Findings and limits, study-wide: It was HLA-C-restricted CMV-specific TCR beta clonotypes that dominated the response ex vivo. Using cumulative public TCR beta family frequency, the authors identified those who carried CMV together with the relevant HLA.

Germline loops: CDR1 SQVTM, CDR2 ANQGSEA. This CDR3 contains 13 residues. A single record per CDR3 protein comes from TCRdb applying MiXCR to the reads. The data contain over 200,000 distinct CDR3 sequences, roughly an eighth of them singletons. Details on this clonotype: Its antigen remains unidentified. Its ends do not fully match the called genes, so a read error is possible.

V gene TRBV29-1 combines with J gene TRBJ2-2; D is uncertain. The sequenced sample was PBMCs. The receptor was derived from a human donor in good health (CMV status not recorded). Some clones in this sample may be carry-over from other donors' samples. The CDR3 DNA reads as TGCAGCGCTGAAGTCAGTCCCTACGGGGAGCTGTTTTTT. It codes for CSAEVSPYGELFF.